This TCR beta chain was sequenced for a study of OX40 agonist ivuxolimab in advanced cancers. About the research overall: In this trial design, patients received ivuxolimab intravenously at 0.01 to 10 mg/kg every 2 weeks. The diagnoses of dose-escalation patients were hepatocellular carcinoma, melanoma, renal cell or head and neck cancer.

Germline CDR1 SQVTM, CDR2 ANQGSEA. The CDR3 consists of 13 residues. The ends were cut back, 4 bases at V and 2 bases at J, with 12 bases in the middle. Points from the study as a whole: The CD4+ and CD8+ T cells in the blood had expanded clonally by week 6 at 0.1 to 3.0 mg/kg.

Comments on this clone: The antigen is undetermined.

Only in-frame clones appear in the TCRdb table, and some are missing; sequencing was by immunoSEQ multiplex PCR. Among some 30,000 clones listed, around 86% were seen once. The material sequenced was CD4+ or CD8+ T cells sorted from blood, taken in a trial of the OX40 agonist ivuxolimab. The chain recombines TRBV29-1 with TRBJ2-7; a possible D gene is TRBD2 (7 bases). This receptor was obtained from an adult with an advanced solid tumor such as melanoma, head and neck, liver or kidney cancer. The CDR3 nucleotides read TGCAGCGTTGCGAGGGGGGGAGCCTACGAGCAGTACTTC. This gives the protein CSVARGGAYEQYF.